This T cell receptor (beta chain) is from a study of blood T cell repertoires in COVID-19. Clones were sequenced by immunoSEQ multiplex PCR, and TCRdb holds only the in-frame ones, with some missing. The table includes approximately 270,000 clones, around 85% detected once. V was clipped by 2 bases and J by 13 bases, with 12 bases between them. The CDR3 has 13 residues. The germline CDR1 and CDR2 sequences are SGHVS and FQNEAQ. This clone was counted a single time. This sequence joins TRBV7-8 and TRBJ1-6; D not certain. The receptor comes from a man of 80 years or more with acute or convalescent COVID-19. The sequencing sample was made of peripheral blood. CDR3 sequence reads: CASSLFPFRPLHF. The CDR3 DNA reads TGTGCCAGCAGCTTATTCCCTTTCCGTCCCCTCCACTTT.